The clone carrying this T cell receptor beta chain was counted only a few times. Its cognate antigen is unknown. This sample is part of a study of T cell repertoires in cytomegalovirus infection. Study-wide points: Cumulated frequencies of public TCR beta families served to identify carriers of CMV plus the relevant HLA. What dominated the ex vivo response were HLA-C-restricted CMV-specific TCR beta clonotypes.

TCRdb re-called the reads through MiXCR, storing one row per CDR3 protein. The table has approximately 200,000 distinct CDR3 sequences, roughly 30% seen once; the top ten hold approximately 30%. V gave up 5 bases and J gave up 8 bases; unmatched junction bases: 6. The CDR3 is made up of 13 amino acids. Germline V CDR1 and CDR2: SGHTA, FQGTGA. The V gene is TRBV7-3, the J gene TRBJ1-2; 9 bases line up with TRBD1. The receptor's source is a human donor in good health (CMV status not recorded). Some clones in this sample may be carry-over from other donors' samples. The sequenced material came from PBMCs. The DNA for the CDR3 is TGTGCCAGCAGCCCGCGGACAGGGGAAGGCTACACCTTC. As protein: CASSPRTGEGYTF.